These 31 T cell receptor beta chains originate from one sample sequenced in a study of blood T cell repertoires in COVID-19. TCRdb's copy holds only in-frame clones and misses some; the assay was immunoSEQ multiplex PCR. The sample carries around 70,000 clones, around 80% recorded once. The sample was peripheral blood. Receptors were obtained from a woman between 55 and 75 years old with acute or convalescent COVID-19.

The chain joins TRBV19 to TRBJ2-4; 7 bases align to TRBD2. Trimming removed 3 bases from V and 2 bases from J; junction bases left unmatched: 7. The CDR3 is 16 residues long. Looked up from germline, CDR1 is LNHDA and CDR2 is SQIVND (reference sequence). The CDR3: CASSIGRGETKNIQYF. CDR3 DNA: TGTGCCAGTAGTATTGGCCGGGGGGAAACCAAAAACATTCAGTACTTC.

The chain is built from TRBV6-5 and TRBJ2-5; the D is unclear. Germline CDR1 MNHEY, CDR2 SVGAGI. V lost 7 bases and J 1 base, leaving 13 bases between the germline ends. The length of the CDR3 is 14 residues. CDR3 nucleotide sequence: TGTGCCAGCAACAGCTTACTTTTCCAAGAGACCCAGTACTTC. Amino acid sequence: CASNSLLFQETQYF.

J is TRBJ1-6 and V is TRBV7-2, with 7 bases matching TRBD1. The CDR3 contains 15 residues. Germline assignment: CDR1 SGHTA and CDR2 FQGNSA. J gave up 5 bases and V 4 bases, and 5 bases lay outside the gene matches. The CDR3 reads CASSYQGVNNSPLHF. The CDR3 coding sequence is TGTGCCAGCAGCTACCAGGGGGTAAATAATTCACCCCTCCACTTT.

The chain couples TRBV6-5 to TRBJ1-2, with D unclear. CDR3 length: 13 residues. CDR1 is MNHEY, CDR2 SVGAGI, per germline. Trimming stripped 6 bases from V and 2 bases from J, with 10 bases between. This chain's CDR3 is CASSRTENYGYTF. In DNA, the CDR3 is TGTGCCAGCAGCCGTACAGAGAACTATGGCTACACCTTC.

The J gene is TRBJ1-2, the V gene TRBV30; 7 bases line up with TRBD1. The germline V gene encodes CDR1 GTSNPN and CDR2 SVGIG (reference sequence). The junction had 7 bases not matched to a gene; V was cut back by 5 bases and J by 7 bases. CDR3 length: 12 residues. DNA for the CDR3: TGTGCCTGGGCTTCAAGGACAGGTGGCTACACCTTC. Its protein is CAWASRTGGYTF.

This chain uses TRBV4-1 with TRBJ2-7, with 7 bases identical to TRBD1. Germline values: CDR1 MGHRA, CDR2 YSYEKL. CDR3 length equals 16 residues. Unmatched junction bases numbered 7, after V lost 0 bases and J lost 2 bases. This chain's CDR3 is CASSQDYDRVTYEQYF. In DNA form, the CDR3 reads TGCGCCAGCAGCCAAGATTACGACAGGGTCACCTACGAGCAGTACTTC.

The chain uses TRBV29-1 and TRBJ1-2, with unresolved D. Germline CDR1 and CDR2: SQVTM and ANQGSEA. This CDR3 comprises 11 residues. V was clipped by 3 bases and J by 8 bases, with 10 bases between them. The CDR3 is CSVESGYGYTF. CDR3 DNA: TGCAGCGTTGAGTCGGGGTACGGCTACACCTTC.

The table lists this clone with a count of one. The rearrangement links TRBV28 to TRBJ1-2, with 7 bases aligning to TRBD1. From germline, CDR1 is MDHEN and CDR2 SYDVKM. The CDR3 covers 17 residues. V lost 8 bases, J lost 5 bases, and 20 bases stayed unmatched. CDR3 sequence (DNA): TGTGCCAGCCGAGTACATCACGGAGGGGGCCCGTGGTATGGCTACACCTTC. It specifies CASRVHHGGGPWYGYTF.

A note on this clone: A much larger clone lies one base from this, so it may be a read error. The V and J genes are TRBV7-7 and TRBJ1-4; D perhaps matches TRBD1 (5 bases). CDR1 and CDR2 (germline): SSHAT, FNYEAQ (reference sequence). The CDR3 extends over 16 amino acids. The CDR3 is CASNLGVGGTGEKLFF. The CDR3 nucleotides read TGTGCCAGCAACTTAGGGGTCGGGGGTACGGGAGAAAAACTGTTTTTT.

The genes are TRBV2 and TRBJ1-2, with a weak D call TRBD1 (6 bases). V dropped 5 bases and J dropped 4 bases, with 17 bases sitting between them. The length of the CDR3 is 15 residues. Germline V gene sequence: CDR1 SNHLY, CDR2 FYNNEI. The CDR3, as DNA: TGTGCCAGCAGTCCTGGGGGCCGGACAAGCTATGGCTACACCTTC. This codes for CASSPGGRTSYGYTF.

The J gene is TRBJ2-6, the V gene TRBV4-1; possible D gene TRBD1, 5 bases. This CDR3 region has 16 residues. The V gene's germline CDR1 is MGHRA and CDR2 YSYEKL. Trimming pared 1 base from V and 4 bases from J, leaving 11 bases between. CDR3 in DNA: TGCGCCAGCAGCCAAGTTAAGGGGTTCGGGGCCAACGTCCTGACTTTC. Residues: CASSQVKGFGANVLTF.

The chain links TRBV6-4 to TRBJ2-1; TRBD1 aligns across 7 bases. After removal of 3 bases from V and 4 bases from J, the junction contained 6 bases not matched to a gene. The CDR3 is 15 amino acids. Per germline, CDR1 MRHNA and CDR2 SNTAGT. CDR3 sequence (DNA): TGTGCCAGCAGTGATCCGACCAGGGGGTACAATGAGCAGTTCTTC. Translated: CASSDPTRGYNEQFF.

The chain combines TRBV4-2 with TRBJ1-2; TRBD1 matches at 12 bases. CDR1 LGHNA and CDR2 YNFKEQ come from the germline V gene. V dropped 3 bases and J dropped 2; count of bases not matched to a gene: 10. This CDR3 has 18 amino acids. The CDR3 DNA follows: TGTGCCAGCAGCCAGGCTGTCCCGGGACAGGGGGCGAACTATGGCTACACCTTC. Amino acids: CASSQAVPGQGANYGYTF.

This clone was recorded only once. The rearrangement links TRBV24-1 to TRBJ1-4; D is unclear. The V gene's germline CDR1 is KGHDR and CDR2 SFDVKD. Between the trimmed V and J ends, which lost 8 bases and 0 bases, there was a span of 15 bases. The CDR3 is 16 residues long. CDR3 residues: CATTVGSGATNEKLFF. CDR3 coding DNA: TGTGCCACCACTGTGGGGAGCGGCGCAACTAATGAAAAACTGTTTTTT.

CDR3 protein: CASSYSRGQAFF. The CDR3 nucleotides are TGTGCCAGCAGTTACTCGAGAGGGCAAGCTTTCTTT. The chain links TRBV6-2 or TRBV6-3 to TRBJ1-1; D is uncertain. The V gene lost 0 bases and the J gene lost 9 bases, with 8 bases spanning the gap. Germline CDR1 is MNHEY and CDR2 is SVGEGT. The CDR3 sequence is 12 residues long.

The chain employs TRBV5-1 and TRBJ2-4, with TRBD1 matching over 9 bases. The germline V gene has CDR1 SGHRS and CDR2 YFSETQ. V trimming: 4 bases; J trimming: 8 bases; junction bases outside the gene matches: 10. CDR3 size: 15 residues. CDR3 DNA sequence: TGCGCCAGCAGCCCGGAGGACAGGGGATTTGACATTCAGTACTTC. This translates into CASSPEDRGFDIQYF.

This clone was picked up one time. The genes are TRBV4-3 and TRBJ1-1; 7 bases are shared with TRBD1. Germline CDR1 reads LGHNA; CDR2 reads YSLEER. V trimming: 4 bases; J trimming: 4 bases; junction bases outside the gene matches: 9. This CDR3 region has 15 residues. CDR3 sequence (DNA): TGCGCCAGCAGCCGATCTCGACAGGGAGGCACTGAAGCTTTCTTT. Its translation: CASSRSRQGGTEAFF.

The chain recombines TRBV30 with TRBJ1-3; D is perhaps TRBD1 (6 bases). Germline-derived CDR1 and CDR2 are GTSNPN and SVGIG (reference sequence). The CDR3 totals 17 residues. Trimming removed 1 base at V and 0 bases at J, with 16 bases between. The CDR3 spells CAWSGGLGASSGNTIYF. CDR3 nucleotides: TGTGCCTGGAGTGGGGGGCTGGGAGCATCCTCTGGAAACACCATATATTTT. Using reference TRBV30 and TRBJ1-3 for the parts outside the CDR3, the full variable domain is SQTIHQWPATLVQPVGSPLSLECTVEGTSNPNLYWYRQAAGRGLQLLFYSVGIGQISSEVPQNLSASRPQDRQFILSSKKLLLSDSGFYLCAWSGGLGASSGNTIYFGEGSWLTVV.

The CDR3 bases are TGTGCCAGCAAAAGTATGAACAGGGATTTTCACACCTTC. It is translated as CASKSMNRDFHTF. The chain is built from TRBV6-5 and TRBJ1-2; maybe TRBD1 (6 bases). Germline V CDR1 and CDR2: MNHEY, SVGAGI. CDR3 length equals 13 residues. Deletions cut 7 bases from V and 12 bases from J, with 21 bases between.

The CDR3: CASSEGAVKYQETQYF. The CDR3 DNA follows: TGTGCCAGCAGCGAGGGGGCAGTTAAGTACCAAGAGACCCAGTACTTC. The J gene is TRBJ2-5, the V gene TRBV9; 7 nucleotides line up with TRBD1. Trimming removed 3 bases from V and 0 bases from J; junction bases left unmatched: 8. Germline CDR1 SGDLS, CDR2 YYNGEE. This CDR3 comprises 16 residues.

The genes are TRBV6-5 and TRBJ1-5, with a weak D call TRBD1 (6 bases). Trimming shortened V by 3 bases and J by 1 base, and 13 bases separated the two germline ends. Looked up from germline, CDR1 is MNHEY and CDR2 is SVGAGI. The CDR3 has 16 amino acids. The CDR3 protein is CASSYLAGASNQPQHF. CDR3 nucleotide sequence: TGTGCCAGCAGTTATCTAGCAGGGGCCAGCAATCAGCCCCAGCATTTT.

J is TRBJ2-2 and V is TRBV6-5; D is unclear. Germline CDR1 MNHEY, CDR2 SVGAGI. V lost 2 bases and J lost 2, with 6 bases in between. The CDR3 covers 14 residues. CDR3 bases: TGTGCCAGCAGTTACGACACTAACACCGGGGAGCTGTTTTTT. It encodes CASSYDTNTGELFF.

This rearrangement joins TRBV27 to TRBJ2-2, with 9 bases that match TRBD1. With 5 bases clipped from V and 5 bases from J, the junction kept 6 bases outside the gene matches. This CDR3 contains 15 residues. Germline loops: CDR1 MNHEY, CDR2 SMNVEV (reference sequence). This chain's CDR3 is CASSTQGARTGELFF. CDR3 bases: TGTGCCAGCAGTACACAGGGGGCGAGGACCGGGGAGCTGTTTTTT.

This chain uses TRBV5-1 with TRBJ2-2; TRBD1 is a possible D gene (8 bases). V shed 4 bases and J shed 1 base, with 14 bases lying between them. CDR1 and CDR2 from the germline V gene are SGHRS and YFSETQ. This CDR3 contains 16 residues. The CDR3 loop is CASSQQGGRNTGELFF. In DNA form, the CDR3 reads TGCGCCAGCAGCCAACAGGGGGGGCGGAACACCGGGGAGCTGTTTTTT.

The chain combines TRBV11-2 with TRBJ1-2, with D perhaps matching TRBD1 (5 bases). The CDR3 is made up of 14 amino acids. Germline lookup yields CDR1 SGHAT and CDR2 FQNNGV. Between the trimmed V and J ends, which lost 1 base and 4 bases, there was a span of 10 bases. The CDR3: CASSLVAGFYGYTF. The DNA for the CDR3 is TGTGCCAGCAGCTTAGTGGCAGGGTTCTATGGCTACACCTTC.

V gene TRBV6-5 combines with J gene TRBJ1-1; TRBD1 is a possible D gene (5 bases). The CDR3 has 14 residues. Germline values: CDR1 MNHEY, CDR2 SVGAGI. V dropped 5 bases and J dropped 4 bases, with 14 bases sitting between them. CDR3 sequence: CASSPAAGRTEAFF. The CDR3 DNA is TGTGCCAGCAGTCCCGCTGCAGGGCGCACTGAAGCTTTCTTT.

The rearrangement uses TRBV5-1 and TRBJ2-2; 11 bases are shared with TRBD2. The V and J ends lost 4 bases and 6 bases, in that order; junction bases with no gene match: 2. The germline V gene has CDR1 SGHRS and CDR2 YFSETQ. The CDR3 extends over 14 amino acids. CDR3 DNA: TGCGCCAGCAGCGTAGCGGGGGGGGCCGGGGAGCTGTTTTTT. It is translated as CASSVAGGAGELFF. Filled out from reference TRBV5-1 and TRBJ2-2, the complete variable domain reads KAGVTQTPRYLIKTRGQQVTLSCSPISGHRSVSWYQQTPGQGLQFLFEYFSETQRNKGNFPGRFSGRQFSNSRSEMNVSTLELGDSALYLCASSVAGGAGELFFGEGSRLTVL.

The gene calls are TRBV5-1 and TRBJ2-5; perhaps TRBD2 as D (6 bases). CDR1 is SGHRS, CDR2 YFSETQ, per germline. The CDR3 contains 15 residues. V was trimmed by 4 bases and J by 1 base, leaving 14 bases between them. CDR3 sequence (DNA): TGCGCCAGCAGCGTTACCCCGGGAGCCCAAGAGACCCAGTACTTC. It codes for CASSVTPGAQETQYF.

This rearrangement joins TRBV29-1 to TRBJ2-1; 15 bases align to TRBD2. The ends lost 6 bases at V and 3 bases at J; junction bases unmatched: 6. Germline lookup yields CDR1 SQVTM and CDR2 ANQGSEA. The CDR3 covers 16 residues. The DNA of the CDR3 is TGCAGCGTAACGGGACTAGCGGGGGGCAACTACAATGAGCAGTTCTTC. It encodes CSVTGLAGGNYNEQFF.

V is TRBV4-3 and J is TRBJ1-1, with a tentative D call TRBD1 (5 bases). The CDR3 has 16 residues. The germline CDR1 and CDR2 sequences are LGHNA and YSLEER. Trimming shortened V by 4 bases and J by 6 bases, and 21 bases separated the two germline ends. The CDR3 DNA reads as TGCGCCAGCAGCCTATGGGTATCAGGGAGGCTGCCTGAAGCTTTCTTT. Its translation is CASSLWVSGRLPEAFF.

This clone was observed a single time. The chain combines TRBV10-3 with TRBJ1-1; 9 bases fit TRBD1. Germline V gene data show CDR1 as ENHRY and CDR2 as SYGVKD. This CDR3 is built from 14 residues. The trim removed 3 bases at V and 5 bases at J, leaving 4 bases unmatched. The CDR3 nucleotides are TGTGCCATCAGTGAAAGACAGGGGGGAACTGAAGCTTTCTTT. Amino acid sequence: CAISERQGGTEAFF.